The 10 T cell receptor beta chains listed next were all sequenced from one sample in a study of T cell responses to AZD1222 COVID-19 vaccine. Sequencing used immunoSEQ multiplex PCR; TCRdb keeps in-frame clones, though not all of them. This table holds nearly 200,000 clones, 85% to 95% found once. The material was peripheral blood, obtained 28 days after the second AZD1222 dose. All receptors derive from an adult who received the AZD1222 COVID-19 vaccine.

The chain carries TRBV6-1 and TRBJ1-1, with TRBD1 as a possible D gene (5 bases). V gave up 2 bases and J gave up 3 bases, with 10 bases separating them. The CDR3 length is 14 residues. Germline V gene sequence: CDR1 MNHNS, CDR2 SASEGT. The CDR3 region has the DNA TGTGCCAGCAGTGAATTTGGGGCCTACACTGAAGCTTTCTTT. This sequence encodes CASSEFGAYTEAFF.

This chain connects TRBV2 to TRBJ2-2; D gene uncertain. The CDR3 runs to 14 residues. Germline loops: CDR1 SNHLY, CDR2 FYNNEI. V lost 8 bases, J lost 4 bases, and 14 bases lay in between. The CDR3: CASHKGSATGELFF. The CDR3 region has the DNA TGTGCCAGCCACAAAGGATCGGCCACCGGGGAGCTGTTTTTT. Full variable domain (outside the CDR3, taken from reference TRBV2 and TRBJ2-2): EPEVTQTPSHQVTQMGQEVILRCVPISNHLYFYWYRQILGQKVEFLVSFYNNEISEKSEIFDDQFSVERPDGSNFTLKIRSTKLEDSAMYFCASHKGSATGELFFGEGSRLTVL.

For the CDR3, the DNA is TGTGCCAGCAGCCCGAATCGGGGCCGACAGCATTTT. It codes for CASSPNRGRQHF. This rearrangement joins TRBV14 to TRBJ1-5, with a weak D call TRBD1 (5 bases). The germline V and J ends were trimmed by 4 bases and 13 bases, with 14 bases remaining between them. This CDR3 comprises 12 residues. Germline V CDR1 and CDR2: SGHDN, FVKESK.

The rearrangement joins TRBV9 to TRBJ1-6; D call uncertain. This CDR3 is 13 amino acids long. CDR1 and CDR2 (germline): SGDLS, YYNGEE. V lost 4 bases and J 6 bases, leaving 8 bases between the germline ends. In DNA, the CDR3 is TGTGCCAGCAGCCCGGCGATTAATTCACCCCTCCACTTT. It translates to CASSPAINSPLHF.

This clone was recorded once. V and J are TRBV7-9 and TRBJ2-5; the D gene could be TRBD1 or TRBD2 (5 bases each). The CDR3 spans 16 residues. The V end lost 7 bases, the J end lost 1 base, and 19 bases lay between the germline ends. CDR1 is SEHNR and CDR2 is FQNEAQ in the germline V gene (reference sequence). The CDR3 nucleotides read TGTGCCAGCACCCTCGTAGGGACCCAAAGCCAAGAGACCCAGTACTTC. Encoded protein: CASTLVGTQSQETQYF.

V gene TRBV15 combines with J gene TRBJ2-2; D is possibly TRBD1 (6 bases). CDR3 size: 17 residues. The V gene lost 3 bases and the J gene lost 3 bases, with 17 bases spanning the gap. Germline-derived CDR1 and CDR2 are LNHNV and YYDKDF (reference sequence). The CDR3 DNA follows: TGTGCCACCAGCAGTAATAGTTGGGGGCGCGACACCGGGGAGCTGTTTTTT. Translation gives CATSSNSWGRDTGELFF.

Only one count was recorded for this clone. This chain links TRBV7-2 with TRBJ1-6, with 9 bases lining up with TRBD1. The CDR3 loop spans 16 amino acids. Germline V gene sequence: CDR1 SGHTA, CDR2 FQGNSA. The ends lost 4 bases at V and 0 bases at J; junction bases unmatched: 1. Here the CDR3 reads CASSWGQGSYNSPLHF. In nucleotides, the CDR3 is TGTGCCAGCAGCTGGGGACAGGGCTCCTATAATTCACCCCTCCACTTT.

The chain is built from TRBV6-1 and TRBJ1-2, with a weak D call TRBD1 (6 bases). This CDR3 comprises 15 residues. Trimming removed 3 bases at V and 2 bases at J, with 13 bases between. The germline CDR1 and CDR2 sequences are MNHNS and SASEGT. CDR3 amino acids: CASSDYGQSNYGYTF. CDR3 DNA sequence: TGTGCCAGCAGTGATTACGGACAGTCGAACTATGGCTACACCTTC.

The chain combines TRBV5-1 with TRBJ1-6, with D maybe TRBD1 (5 bases). CDR1 and CDR2 from the germline V gene are SGHRS and YFSETQ. Trimming cost V 0 bases and J 8 bases, with 9 bases left between them. The length of the CDR3 is 14 residues. DNA of the CDR3: TGCGCCAGCAGCTTGGGGGGCTCCGATTCACCCCTCCACTTT. Amino acids: CASSLGGSDSPLHF.

The V and J genes are TRBV4-3 and TRBJ1-2; possible D gene TRBD1, 6 bases. The CDR3 contains 16 residues. V gave up 2 bases and J gave up 0 bases, with 13 bases separating them. In germline, CDR1 is LGHNA, CDR2 YSLEER. CDR3 in DNA: TGCGCCAGCAGCCAACATACAGGGAGAGCTAACTATGGCTACACCTTC. Translated: CASSQHTGRANYGYTF.